The 14 T cell receptor beta chains below were found in one sample sequenced in a study of blood T cells in healthy people across ages. Sample-barcoded 5' priming and a J-beta primer mix drove a second PCR of 7 to 11 cycles. TCRdb reanalysed the 5' RACE reads using MiXCR and keeps one entry per CDR3 protein. The table lists 1.5 million to 2 million distinct CDR3 sequences, roughly a third of them singletons. The sequencing sample was made of blood. These receptors all come from a woman aged 25 to 45 in good health.

The V and J genes are TRBV5-8 and TRBJ2-3; D is unresolved. The CDR3 has 12 residues. The germline V gene encodes CDR1 SGHTS and CDR2 YDEGEE. V was cut by 5 bases and J by 9 bases, with 13 bases left in between. The CDR3: CASSERYQTQYF. Here the CDR3 DNA reads TGTGCCAGCAGTGAGCGTTACCAGACGCAGTATTTT.

This chain links TRBV5-1 with TRBJ2-3; D call uncertain. The CDR3 is made up of 15 amino acids. Germline V CDR1 and CDR2: SGHRS, YFSETQ. Trimming removed 0 bases at V and 5 bases at J, with 13 bases between. Written as DNA, the CDR3 is TGCGCCAGCAGCTTGGCGCTCACCTCGGGAGATACGCAGTATTTT. Translating gives CASSLALTSGDTQYF. The complete variable domain, with remaining parts taken from reference TRBV5-1 and TRBJ2-3, reads KAGVTQTPRYLIKTRGQQVTLSCSPISGHRSVSWYQQTPGQGLQFLFEYFSETQRNKGNFPGRFSGRQFSNSRSEMNVSTLELGDSALYLCASSLALTSGDTQYFGPGTRLTVL.

In DNA form, the CDR3 reads TGTGCCAGCAGCGCTATTGGGGTCTCCAATGAGCAGTTCTTC. This encodes CASSAIGVSNEQFF. The rearrangement uses TRBV7-2 and TRBJ2-1; D ambiguous. Trimming left V 5 bases short and J 6 bases short, with 14 bases between. This CDR3 spans 14 amino acids. The germline V gene has CDR1 SGHTA and CDR2 FQGNSA. The full variable domain, completed using reference TRBV7-2 and TRBJ2-1, is GAGVSQSPSNKVTEKGKDVELRCDPISGHTALYWYRQSLGQGLEFLIYFQGNSAPDKSGLPSDRFSAERTGGSVSTLTIQRTQQEDSAVYLCASSAIGVSNEQFFGPGTRLTVL.

This clonotype showed up just a few times. The chain is built from TRBV7-8 and TRBJ2-5; D not resolved. The CDR3 length is 19 residues. Germline values: CDR1 SGHVS, CDR2 FQNEAQ. V lost 3 bases and J 0 bases, leaving 23 bases between the germline ends. The CDR3 region is CASSLEVITEPDYQETQYF. The CDR3 bases are TGTGCCAGCAGCTTGGAAGTCATTACTGAACCAGACTACCAAGAGACCCAGTACTTC.

A note on this clonotype: The junction departs from the called germline gene at one end, perhaps through a read error. V and J are TRBV7-8 and TRBJ2-1, with 11 positions matching TRBD2. Looked up from germline, CDR1 is SGHVS and CDR2 is FQNEAQ. The CDR3 runs 19 residues. The CDR3 coding sequence is TGTGCCAGCAGCTTAGTAAGGGACAGGATTAGCGGGAGGGCCAATGAGCAGGTCTTC. Translated: CASSLVRDRISGRANEQVF.

This clonotype was recorded a few times. As DNA, the CDR3 is TGTGCCAGCACCCATGGGGCAACAGATACGCAGTATTTT. Encoded protein: CASTHGATDTQYF. The chain employs TRBV6-1 and TRBJ2-3, with TRBD1 as a possible D gene (5 bases). The germline gives CDR1 MNHNS, CDR2 SASEGT. The CDR3 length is 13 residues. V lost 7 bases, J lost 3 bases, and 11 bases lay in between.

This clonotype was counted many times. The rearrangement joins TRBV7-2 to TRBJ1-2; the match to TRBD1 covers 7 bases. The CDR3 extends over 15 amino acids. Germline V gene data show CDR1 as SGHTA and CDR2 as FQGNSA. V was clipped by 5 bases and J by 4 bases; unmatched bases: 10. The CDR3 loop is CASSPPPGQSYGYTF. In nucleotides, the CDR3 is TGTGCCAGCAGCCCCCCGCCGGGACAGAGCTATGGCTACACCTTC. The whole variable domain, remainder taken from reference TRBV7-2 and TRBJ1-2, is GAGVSQSPSNKVTEKGKDVELRCDPISGHTALYWYRQSLGQGLEFLIYFQGNSAPDKSGLPSDRFSAERTGGSVSTLTIQRTQQEDSAVYLCASSPPPGQSYGYTFGSGTRLTVV.

This clonotype showed up just a few times. This chain uses TRBV28 with TRBJ2-7, with 12 bases identical to TRBD2. Per the germline V gene, CDR1 is MDHEN and CDR2 is SYDVKM. V shed 4 bases, J shed 3 bases, and the junction held 10 bases outside the gene matches. This CDR3 contains 17 residues. The CDR3 loop is CASSSPSGGALGYEQYF. In DNA form, the CDR3 reads TGTGCCAGCAGTTCCCCTAGCGGGGGGGCCCTCGGCTACGAGCAGTACTTC.

V is TRBV28 and J is TRBJ2-3; D is unresolved. The CDR3 is made up of 14 amino acids. V was trimmed by 6 bases and J by 6 bases, leaving 16 bases between them. The germline V gene has CDR1 MDHEN and CDR2 SYDVKM. CDR3 DNA sequence: TGTGCCAGCAGACCTACGTCCCTGGGGGATACGCAGTATTTT. Translated, it gives CASRPTSLGDTQYF.

This clonotype was counted a few times. The rearrangement links TRBV5-1 to TRBJ2-7; 12 nucleotides agree with TRBD1. The germline CDR1 and CDR2 sequences are SGHRS and YFSETQ. The V and J ends lost 8 bases and 5 bases, in that order; junction bases with no gene match: 5. CDR3 length: 13 amino acids. The CDR3 sequence: CASLGTGGNEQYF. The DNA for the CDR3 is TGCGCCAGTCTTGGGACAGGGGGCAACGAGCAGTACTTC.

This sequence joins TRBV4-1 and TRBJ2-3; tentative D call: TRBD1 (6 bases). This CDR3 has 18 residues. CDR1 is MGHRA and CDR2 is YSYEKL in the germline V gene. Trimming stripped 1 base from V and 1 base from J, with 18 bases between. Here the CDR3 DNA reads TGCGCCAGCAGCCAAGGTGGTAGGGTGGGGGCAGGCACAGATACGCAGTATTTT. It encodes CASSQGGRVGAGTDTQYF.

Here the CDR3 DNA reads TGTGCCAGCAGCCACTCCAGAGGCGGGATCGCCTACGAGCAGTACTTC. This codes for CASSHSRGGIAYEQYF. The V and J genes are TRBV6-1 and TRBJ2-7, with a tentative D call TRBD2 (6 bases). The CDR3 is made up of 16 amino acids. Germline values: CDR1 MNHNS, CDR2 SASEGT. The V and J ends lost 6 bases and 2 bases respectively, with 20 bases between them.

This clonotype was detected a few times. The CDR3 reads CASRPTRQHRGRGDTQYF. CDR3 DNA sequence: TGTGCCAGCAGGCCCACCCGACAACACAGGGGCCGGGGAGATACGCAGTATTTT. J is TRBJ2-3 and V is TRBV6-2 or TRBV6-3, with 7 bases that match TRBD1. The CDR3 is 18 residues long. The germline V gene encodes CDR1 MNHEY and CDR2 SVGEGT. V dropped 6 bases and J dropped 5; count of bases not matched to a gene: 20.

Concerning this clonotype: One end of the junction is discordant with germline, which a read error may explain. The chain is built from TRBV18 and TRBJ2-1, with unresolved D. The CDR3 covers 12 residues. Germline-derived CDR1 and CDR2 are KGHSH and LQKENI. The CDR3 region has the DNA TGTGCCAGCTCACCGGGCTACAATGGGCAGTTCTTC. It encodes CASSPGYNGQFF. The full variable domain, rest sourced from reference TRBV18 and TRBJ2-1, is NAGVMQNPRHLVRRRGQEARLRCSPMKGHSHVYWYRQLPEEGLKFMVYLQKENIIDESGMPKERFSAEFPKEGPSILRIQQVVRGDSAAYFCASSPGYNGQFFGPGTRLTVL.